Described below is a single T cell receptor beta chain sequence and its context. No antigen is known for it. Losses at the gene ends were 2 bases for V and 13 bases for J; bases not matched to a gene: 7. Germline V gene lookup returns CDR1 MNHEY and CDR2 SVGAGI. The CDR3 length is 13 residues. The time point denotes: week 35, safety follow-up. The study gave 300 ug of mutant IDH1 20-mer peptide per vaccine dose, with topical imiquimod. Clones were sequenced by immunoSEQ multiplex PCR, and TCRdb holds only the in-frame ones, with some missing. The sample records about 65,000 clones, roughly 76% being singletons. This entry comes from a study of a mutant IDH1 vaccine in newly diagnosed glioma. In the study overall: First vaccine doses came 4-6 weeks after radiotherapy alone, or with temozolomide cycles. Of treated patients, about 60% were men and roughly 40% women, averaging roughly 42 years. Visit V12 was scheduled at week 35 and visit V13 at week 47.

The sequenced sample was PBMCs, obtained from a glioma patient whose treatment included an IDH1 peptide vaccine. The chain combines TRBV6-5 with TRBJ2-7, with 11 bases lining up with TRBD1. This receptor was taken from a man aged 40-49 years with glioma. The CDR3 region has the DNA TGTGCCAGCAGTTACCTGGGACAGGGGGGGATTTACTTC. This sequence encodes CASSYLGQGGIYF.